The sequence of this TCR beta chain was determined in a study of blood T cell repertoires in COVID-19. Study as a whole: Researchers got acute and convalescent COVID-19 samples from the United States, Italy and Spain.

The CDR3 loop spans 12 amino acids. This clone was observed a handful of times. Original analysis: Reference gene primer amplification yielded estimated nucleated cell counts. Generated by immunoSEQ multiplex PCR, the TCRdb table keeps only in-frame clones and is missing some. From that table come the V and J calls and clone size; the DNA was used to work out D and trimming. The sample carries 150,000 or so clones, roughly 77% recorded once. Sequenced sample: peripheral blood. The source of this sequence is a human donor in a cohort sampled during active COVID-19. This sequence joins TRBV21-1 and TRBJ1-5. TRBV21-1 is flagged as a pseudogene. CDR3 sequence: CASSKEGGPQHF. In DNA, the CDR3 is TGTGCCAGCAGCAAAGAAGGAGGGCCCCAGCATTTT.